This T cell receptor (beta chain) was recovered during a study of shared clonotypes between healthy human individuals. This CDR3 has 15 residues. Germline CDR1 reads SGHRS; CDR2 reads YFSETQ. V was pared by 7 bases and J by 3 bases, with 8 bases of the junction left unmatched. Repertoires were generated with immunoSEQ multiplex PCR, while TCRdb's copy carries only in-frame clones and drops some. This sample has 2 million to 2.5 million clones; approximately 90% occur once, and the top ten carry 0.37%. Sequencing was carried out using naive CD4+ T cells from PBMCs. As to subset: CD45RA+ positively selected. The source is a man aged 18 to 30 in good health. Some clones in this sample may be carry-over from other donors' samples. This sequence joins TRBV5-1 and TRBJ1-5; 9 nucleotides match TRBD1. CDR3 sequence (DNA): TGCGCCAGCCGGGCCGGGACAGGGAACAATCAGCCCCAGCATTTT. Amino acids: CASRAGTGNNQPQHF.